This T cell receptor (beta chain) was captured in a study of shared clonotypes between healthy human individuals. The overall study: Per-donor plates numbered three CD4 naive, three CD4 memory, two CD8 naive and one CD8 memory. Study observations and caveats: Shared clonotypes across all four donors exceeded non-shared ones in generation probability. It was expected that sequencing depth would affect clonotype sharing among donors.

Adults of Caucasian background living in Nashville, Tennessee made up all donors. On this clone itself: Its target is not known.

The V gene's germline CDR1 is SGHNT and CDR2 YYREEE (reference sequence). There are 15 residues in the CDR3. Trimming cost V 3 bases and J 5 bases; bases outside gene matches: 7. Clones were sequenced by immunoSEQ multiplex PCR, and TCRdb holds only the in-frame ones, with some missing. The sample contains over a million clones, approximately 78% of which appear only once. The gene calls are TRBV5-4 and TRBJ2-2; TRBD2 agrees at 7 bases. The clonotype comes from a man aged 18 to 30 in good health. Some clones in this sample may be carry-over from other donors' samples. The sample comprised memory CD4+ T cells from PBMCs. The subset was: CD45RA-negative fraction. The CDR3 DNA is TGTGCCAGCAGCTCCCCGGGACTAATGACCGGGGAGCTGTTTTTT. This sequence encodes CASSSPGLMTGELFF.